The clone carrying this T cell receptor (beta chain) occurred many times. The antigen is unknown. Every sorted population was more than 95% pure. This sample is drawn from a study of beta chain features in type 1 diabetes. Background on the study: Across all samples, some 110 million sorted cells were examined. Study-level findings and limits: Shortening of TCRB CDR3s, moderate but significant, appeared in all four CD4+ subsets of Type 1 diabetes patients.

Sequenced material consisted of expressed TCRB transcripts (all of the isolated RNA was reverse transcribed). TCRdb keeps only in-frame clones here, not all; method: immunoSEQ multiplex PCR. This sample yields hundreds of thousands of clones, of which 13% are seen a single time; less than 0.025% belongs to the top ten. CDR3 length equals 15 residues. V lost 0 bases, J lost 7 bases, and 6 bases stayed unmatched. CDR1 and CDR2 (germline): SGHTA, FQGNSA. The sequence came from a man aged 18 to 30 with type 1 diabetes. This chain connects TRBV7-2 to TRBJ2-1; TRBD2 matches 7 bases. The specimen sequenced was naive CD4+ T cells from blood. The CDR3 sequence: CASSLAKTSMNEQFF. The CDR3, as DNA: TGTGCCAGCAGCTTAGCGAAGACTAGCATGAATGAGCAGTTCTTC.